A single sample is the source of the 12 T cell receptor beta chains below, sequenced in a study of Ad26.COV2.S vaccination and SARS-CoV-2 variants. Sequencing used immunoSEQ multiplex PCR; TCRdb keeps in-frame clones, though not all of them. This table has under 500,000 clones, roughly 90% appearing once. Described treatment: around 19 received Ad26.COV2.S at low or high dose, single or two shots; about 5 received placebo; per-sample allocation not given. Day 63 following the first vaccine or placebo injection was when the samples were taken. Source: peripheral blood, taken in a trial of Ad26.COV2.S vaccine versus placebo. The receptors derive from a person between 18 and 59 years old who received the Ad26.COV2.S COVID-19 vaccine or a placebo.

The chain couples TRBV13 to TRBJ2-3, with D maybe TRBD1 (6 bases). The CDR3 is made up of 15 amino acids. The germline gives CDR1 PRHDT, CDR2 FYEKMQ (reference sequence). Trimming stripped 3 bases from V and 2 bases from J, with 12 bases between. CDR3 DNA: TGTGCCAGCAGCTTCCAACAGGGAAACACAGATACGCAGTATTTT. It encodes CASSFQQGNTDTQYF.

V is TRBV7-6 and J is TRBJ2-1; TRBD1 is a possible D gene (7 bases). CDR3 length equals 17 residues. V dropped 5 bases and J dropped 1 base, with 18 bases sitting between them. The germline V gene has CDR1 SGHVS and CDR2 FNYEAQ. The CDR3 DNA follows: TGTGCCAGCAGCCCTCCCCAGGGGGGCTTTTCCTACAATGAGCAGTTCTTC. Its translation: CASSPPQGGFSYNEQFF.

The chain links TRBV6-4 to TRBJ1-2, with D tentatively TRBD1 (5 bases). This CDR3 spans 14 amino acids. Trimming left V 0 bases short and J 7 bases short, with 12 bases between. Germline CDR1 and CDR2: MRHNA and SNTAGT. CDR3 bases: TGTGCCAGCAGTGACTCTTGGACACGGGGTGGCTACACCTTC. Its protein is CASSDSWTRGGYTF.

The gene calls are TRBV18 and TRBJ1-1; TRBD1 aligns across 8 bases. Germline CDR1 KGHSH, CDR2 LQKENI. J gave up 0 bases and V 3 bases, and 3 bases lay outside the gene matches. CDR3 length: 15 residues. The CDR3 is CASSPDRVMNTEAFF. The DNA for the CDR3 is TGTGCCAGCTCACCGGACAGGGTGATGAACACTGAAGCTTTCTTT.

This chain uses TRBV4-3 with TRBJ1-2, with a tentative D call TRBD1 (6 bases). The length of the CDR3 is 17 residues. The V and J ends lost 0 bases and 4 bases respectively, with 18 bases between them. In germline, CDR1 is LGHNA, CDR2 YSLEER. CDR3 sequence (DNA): TGCGCCAGCAGCCAAGACCAGCAGGGGCAGCCCATCTATGGCTACACCTTC. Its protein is CASSQDQQGQPIYGYTF.

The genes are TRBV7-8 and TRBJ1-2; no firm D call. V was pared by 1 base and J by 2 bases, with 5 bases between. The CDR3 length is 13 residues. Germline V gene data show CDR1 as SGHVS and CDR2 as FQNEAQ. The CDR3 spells CASSLEGNYGYTF. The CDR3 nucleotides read TGTGCCAGCAGCTTAGAAGGGAACTATGGCTACACCTTC.

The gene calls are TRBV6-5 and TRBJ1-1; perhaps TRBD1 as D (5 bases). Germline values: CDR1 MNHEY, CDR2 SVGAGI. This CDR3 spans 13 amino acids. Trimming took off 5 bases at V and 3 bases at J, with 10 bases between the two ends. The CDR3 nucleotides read TGTGCCAGCAGTCCGGGACGGGACACTGAAGCTTTCTTT. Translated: CASSPGRDTEAFF.

The CDR3 DNA sequence: TGTGCCAGCAGTAGTACAGGGACCTATGGCTACACCTTC. The encoded protein is CASSSTGTYGYTF. The rearrangement uses TRBV6-6 and TRBJ1-2; tentatively, D is TRBD1 (6 bases). Germline CDR1 reads MNHNY; CDR2 reads SVGAGI (reference sequence). The CDR3 is 13 residues long. Trimming took 5 bases from V and 4 from J, leaving 11 bases between them.

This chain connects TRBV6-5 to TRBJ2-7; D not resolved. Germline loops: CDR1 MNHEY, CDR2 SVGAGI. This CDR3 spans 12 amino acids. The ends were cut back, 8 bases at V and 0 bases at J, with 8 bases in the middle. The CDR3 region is CASQWSSYEQYF. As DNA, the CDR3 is TGTGCCAGCCAATGGAGCTCCTACGAGCAGTACTTC.

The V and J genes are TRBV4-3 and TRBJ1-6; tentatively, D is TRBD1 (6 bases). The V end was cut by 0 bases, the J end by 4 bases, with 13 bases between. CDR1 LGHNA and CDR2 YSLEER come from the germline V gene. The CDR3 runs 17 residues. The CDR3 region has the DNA TGCGCCAGCAGCCAAGATCGGGCAGGGGTATATAATTCACCCCTCCACTTT. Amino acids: CASSQDRAGVYNSPLHF.

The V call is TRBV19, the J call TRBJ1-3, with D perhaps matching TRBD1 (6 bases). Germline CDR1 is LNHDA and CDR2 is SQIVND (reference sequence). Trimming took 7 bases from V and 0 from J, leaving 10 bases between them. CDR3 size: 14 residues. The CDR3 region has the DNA TGTGCCAGTAACGGGGGCAACTCTGGAAACACCATATATTTT. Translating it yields CASNGGNSGNTIYF.

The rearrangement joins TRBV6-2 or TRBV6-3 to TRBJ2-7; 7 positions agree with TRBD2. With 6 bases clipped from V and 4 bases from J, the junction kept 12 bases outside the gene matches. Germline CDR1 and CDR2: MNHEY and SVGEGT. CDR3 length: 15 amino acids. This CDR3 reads CASSPTPPGGYEQYF. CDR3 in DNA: TGTGCCAGCAGCCCGACACCCCCCGGGGGGTACGAGCAGTACTTC.